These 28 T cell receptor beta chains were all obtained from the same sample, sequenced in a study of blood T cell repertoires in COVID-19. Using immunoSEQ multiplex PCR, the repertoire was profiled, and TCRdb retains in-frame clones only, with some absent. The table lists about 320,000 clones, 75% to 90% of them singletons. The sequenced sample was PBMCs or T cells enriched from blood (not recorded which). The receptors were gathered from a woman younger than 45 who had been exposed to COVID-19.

CDR3 in amino acids: CASSIRGRNQPQHF. Written as DNA, the CDR3 is TGTGCCAGTAGTATCCGGGGGAGGAATCAGCCCCAGCATTTT. The V gene is TRBV19, the J gene TRBJ1-5; tentatively, D is TRBD1 (5 bases). The CDR3 spans 14 residues. Germline loops: CDR1 LNHDA, CDR2 SQIVND (reference sequence). V gave up 3 bases and J gave up 4 bases, with 10 bases separating them.

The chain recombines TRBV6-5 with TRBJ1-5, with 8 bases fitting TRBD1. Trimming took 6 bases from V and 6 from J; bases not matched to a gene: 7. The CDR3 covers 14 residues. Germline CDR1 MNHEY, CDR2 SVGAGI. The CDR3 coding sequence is TGTGCCAGCAGCGGACAGGGCCGGGGTCAGCCCCAGCATTTT. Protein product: CASSGQGRGQPQHF.

The CDR3 DNA reads TGTGCCAGCAGTTCCCGGACAGGGATCACTGAAGCTTTCTTT. Translating gives CASSSRTGITEAFF. This chain links TRBV27 with TRBJ1-1; 8 bases line up with TRBD1. The CDR3 is 14 residues long. Germline V gives CDR1 MNHEY, CDR2 SMNVEV (reference sequence). V was pared by 4 bases and J by 4 bases, with 5 bases of the junction left unmatched.

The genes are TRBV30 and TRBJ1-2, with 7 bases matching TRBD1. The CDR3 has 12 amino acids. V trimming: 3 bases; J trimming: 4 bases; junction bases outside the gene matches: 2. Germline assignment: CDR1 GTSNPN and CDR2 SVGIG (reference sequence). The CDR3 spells CAWRTGFYGYTF. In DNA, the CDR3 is TGTGCCTGGAGGACAGGGTTCTATGGCTACACCTTC.

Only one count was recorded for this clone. The CDR3 spells CASKVLQGEDTQYF. DNA for the CDR3: TGTGCCAGTAAAGTATTACAGGGTGAAGATACGCAGTATTTT. The genes are TRBV19 and TRBJ2-3, with D maybe TRBD1 (6 bases). Germline-derived CDR1 and CDR2 are LNHDA and SQIVND (reference sequence). V gave up 7 bases and J gave up 5 bases, with 16 bases separating them. The CDR3 totals 14 residues.

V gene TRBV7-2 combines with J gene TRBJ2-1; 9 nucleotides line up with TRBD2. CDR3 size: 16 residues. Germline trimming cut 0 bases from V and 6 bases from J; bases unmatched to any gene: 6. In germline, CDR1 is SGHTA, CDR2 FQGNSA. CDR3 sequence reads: CASSLASGSSINEQFF. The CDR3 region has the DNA TGTGCCAGCAGCTTAGCTAGCGGGAGTTCTATCAATGAGCAGTTCTTC. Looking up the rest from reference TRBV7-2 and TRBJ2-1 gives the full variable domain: GAGVSQSPSNKVTEKGKDVELRCDPISGHTALYWYRQSLGQGLEFLIYFQGNSAPDKSGLPSDRFSAERTGGSVSTLTIQRTQQEDSAVYLCASSLASGSSINEQFFGPGTRLTVL.

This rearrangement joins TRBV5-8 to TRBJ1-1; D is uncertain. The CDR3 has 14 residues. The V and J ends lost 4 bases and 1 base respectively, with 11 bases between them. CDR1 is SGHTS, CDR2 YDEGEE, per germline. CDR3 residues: CASSLYLWNTEAFF. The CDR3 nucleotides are TGTGCCAGCAGCCTATATCTATGGAACACTGAAGCTTTCTTT.

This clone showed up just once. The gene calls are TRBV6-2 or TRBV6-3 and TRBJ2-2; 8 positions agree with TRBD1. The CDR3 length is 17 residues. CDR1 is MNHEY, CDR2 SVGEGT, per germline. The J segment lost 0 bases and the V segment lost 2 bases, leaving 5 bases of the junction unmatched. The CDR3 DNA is TGTGCCAGCAGTTACACCCCGGGACAGGCGAACACCGGGGAGCTGTTTTTT. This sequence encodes CASSYTPGQANTGELFF.

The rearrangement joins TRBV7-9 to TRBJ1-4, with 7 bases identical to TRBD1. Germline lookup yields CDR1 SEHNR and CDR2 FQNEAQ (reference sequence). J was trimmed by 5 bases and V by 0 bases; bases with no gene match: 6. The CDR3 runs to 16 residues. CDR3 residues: CASSLAGQDQNEKLFF. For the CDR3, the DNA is TGTGCCAGCAGCTTAGCCGGACAGGACCAGAATGAAAAACTGTTTTTT. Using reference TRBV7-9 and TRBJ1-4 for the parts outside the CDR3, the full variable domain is DTGVSQNPRHKITKRGQNVTFRCDPISEHNRLYWYRQTLGQGPEFLTYFQNEAQLEKSRLLSDRFSAERPKGSFSTLEIQRTEQGDSAMYLCASSLAGQDQNEKLFFGSGTQLSVL.

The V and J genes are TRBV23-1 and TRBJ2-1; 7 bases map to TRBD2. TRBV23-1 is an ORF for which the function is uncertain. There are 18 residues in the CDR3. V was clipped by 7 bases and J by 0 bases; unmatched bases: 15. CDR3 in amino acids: CASTRPLLAASSYNEQFF. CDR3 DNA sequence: TGCGCCAGCACCAGGCCACTGCTAGCGGCTAGCTCCTACAATGAGCAGTTCTTC.

The CDR3 sequence is CASSPSDARRGRTGYTF. In DNA form, the CDR3 reads TGTGCCAGCAGTCCAAGTGACGCACGGAGGGGGCGCACCGGCTACACCTTC. The V and J genes are TRBV6-4 and TRBJ1-2; TRBD1 agrees at 7 bases. This CDR3 spans 17 amino acids. The ends lost 5 bases at V and 8 bases at J; junction bases unmatched: 20. Per germline, CDR1 MRHNA and CDR2 SNTAGT.

The chain's CDR3 is CAISDVGGSPSYGYTF. For the CDR3, the DNA is TGTGCCATCAGTGACGTAGGGGGTTCCCCTTCCTATGGCTACACCTTC. The V and J genes are TRBV10-3 and TRBJ1-2; the D gene is possibly TRBD1 (6 bases). Germline-derived CDR1 and CDR2 are ENHRY and SYGVKD. The CDR3 runs 16 residues. Trimming took off 3 bases at V and 4 bases at J, with 18 bases between the two ends.

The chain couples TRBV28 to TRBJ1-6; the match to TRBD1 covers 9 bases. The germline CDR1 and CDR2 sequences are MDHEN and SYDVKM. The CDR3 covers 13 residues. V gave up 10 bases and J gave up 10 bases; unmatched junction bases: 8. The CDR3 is CAISGTGRSPLHF. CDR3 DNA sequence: TGTGCCATCTCCGGGACAGGGCGATCACCCCTCCACTTT.

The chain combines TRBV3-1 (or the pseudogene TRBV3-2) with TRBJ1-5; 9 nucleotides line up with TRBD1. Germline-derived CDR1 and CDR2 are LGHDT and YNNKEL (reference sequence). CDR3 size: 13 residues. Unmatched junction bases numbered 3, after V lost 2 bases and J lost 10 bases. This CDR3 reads CASSQRQGEPQHF. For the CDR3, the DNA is TGTGCCAGCAGCCAAAGACAGGGGGAACCCCAGCATTTT.

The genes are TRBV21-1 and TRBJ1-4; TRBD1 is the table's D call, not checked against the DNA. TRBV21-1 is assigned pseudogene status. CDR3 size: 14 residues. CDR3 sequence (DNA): TGTGCCAGCAGAAGGGGACAGGGAGGGGAAAAACTGTTTTTT. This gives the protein CASRRGQGGEKLFF.

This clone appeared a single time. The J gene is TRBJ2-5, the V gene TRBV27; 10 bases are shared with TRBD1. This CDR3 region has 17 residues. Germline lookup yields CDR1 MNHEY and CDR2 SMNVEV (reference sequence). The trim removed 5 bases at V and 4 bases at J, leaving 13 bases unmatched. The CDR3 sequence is CASSPPTGTGDSETQYF. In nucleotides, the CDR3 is TGTGCCAGCAGTCCCCCAACCGGGACAGGGGACTCAGAGACCCAGTACTTC.

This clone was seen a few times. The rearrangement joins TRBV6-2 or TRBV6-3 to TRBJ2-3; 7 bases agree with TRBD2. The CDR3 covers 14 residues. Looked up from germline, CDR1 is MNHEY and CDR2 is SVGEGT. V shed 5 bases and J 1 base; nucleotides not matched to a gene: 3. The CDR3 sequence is CASSPGGGTDTQYF. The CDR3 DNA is TGTGCCAGCAGTCCGGGGGGAGGCACAGATACGCAGTATTTT.

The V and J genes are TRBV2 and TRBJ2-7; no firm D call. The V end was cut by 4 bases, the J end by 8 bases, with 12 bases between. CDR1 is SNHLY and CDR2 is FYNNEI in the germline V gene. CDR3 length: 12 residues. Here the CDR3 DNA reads TGTGCCAGCAGTGTACAAGCGAACCAGCAGTACTTC. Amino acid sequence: CASSVQANQQYF. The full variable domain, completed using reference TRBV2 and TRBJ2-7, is EPEVTQTPSHQVTQMGQEVILRCVPISNHLYFYWYRQILGQKVEFLVSFYNNEISEKSEIFDDQFSVERPDGSNFTLKIRSTKLEDSAMYFCASSVQANQQYFGPGTRLTVT.

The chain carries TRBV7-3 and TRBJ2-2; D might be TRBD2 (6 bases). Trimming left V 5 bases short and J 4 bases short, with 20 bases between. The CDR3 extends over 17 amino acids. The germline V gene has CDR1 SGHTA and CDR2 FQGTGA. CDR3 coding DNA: TGTGCCAGCAGCGGGCGGGGTGGTGTATCGGGCACCGGGGAGCTGTTTTTT. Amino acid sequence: CASSGRGGVSGTGELFF.

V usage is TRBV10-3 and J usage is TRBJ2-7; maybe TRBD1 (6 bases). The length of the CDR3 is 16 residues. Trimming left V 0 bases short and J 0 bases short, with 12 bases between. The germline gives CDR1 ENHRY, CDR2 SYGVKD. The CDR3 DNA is TGTGCCATCAGTGAGTCCACCGGGACATTCTCCTACGAGCAGTACTTC. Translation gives CAISESTGTFSYEQYF.

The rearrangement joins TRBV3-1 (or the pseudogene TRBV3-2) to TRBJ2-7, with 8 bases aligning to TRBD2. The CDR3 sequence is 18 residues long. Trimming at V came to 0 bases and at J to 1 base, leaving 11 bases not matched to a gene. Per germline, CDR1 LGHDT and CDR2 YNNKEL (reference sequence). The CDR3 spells CASSQDLLSGNFSYEQYF. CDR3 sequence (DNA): TGTGCCAGCAGCCAAGATCTACTTAGCGGGAACTTTTCCTACGAGCAGTACTTC.

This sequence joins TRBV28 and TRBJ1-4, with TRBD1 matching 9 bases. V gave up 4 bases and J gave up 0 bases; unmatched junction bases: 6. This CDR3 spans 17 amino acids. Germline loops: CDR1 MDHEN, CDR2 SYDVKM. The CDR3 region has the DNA TGTGCCAGCAGTTCCGGACAGGGGCCAACAACTAATGAAAAACTGTTTTTT. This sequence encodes CASSSGQGPTTNEKLFF.

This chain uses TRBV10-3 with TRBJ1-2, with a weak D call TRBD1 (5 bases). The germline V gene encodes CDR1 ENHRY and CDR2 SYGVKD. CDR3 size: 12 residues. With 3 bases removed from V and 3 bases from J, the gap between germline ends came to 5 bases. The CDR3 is CAISEGDYGYTF. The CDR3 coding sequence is TGTGCCATCAGTGAAGGGGACTATGGCTACACCTTC.

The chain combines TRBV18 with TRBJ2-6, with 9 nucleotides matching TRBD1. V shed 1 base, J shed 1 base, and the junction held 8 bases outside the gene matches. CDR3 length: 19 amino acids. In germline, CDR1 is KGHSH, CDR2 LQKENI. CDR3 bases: TGTGCCAGCTCACCACGTTACAGGGGGCGTGGTTCTGGGGCCAACGTCCTGACTTTC. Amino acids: CASSPRYRGRGSGANVLTF. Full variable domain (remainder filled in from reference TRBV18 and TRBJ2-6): NAGVMQNPRHLVRRRGQEARLRCSPMKGHSHVYWYRQLPEEGLKFMVYLQKENIIDESGMPKERFSAEFPKEGPSILRIQQVVRGDSAAYFCASSPRYRGRGSGANVLTFGAGSRLTVL.

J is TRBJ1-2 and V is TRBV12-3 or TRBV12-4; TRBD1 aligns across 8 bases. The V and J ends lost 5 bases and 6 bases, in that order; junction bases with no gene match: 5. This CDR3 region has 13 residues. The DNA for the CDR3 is TGTGCCAGCAGTCTACAGGGGGTCGATGGCTACACCTTC. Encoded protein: CASSLQGVDGYTF.

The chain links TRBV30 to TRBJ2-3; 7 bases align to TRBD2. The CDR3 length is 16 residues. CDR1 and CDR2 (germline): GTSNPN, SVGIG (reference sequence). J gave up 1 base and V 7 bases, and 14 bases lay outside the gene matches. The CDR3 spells CASSGGRVKGTDTQYF. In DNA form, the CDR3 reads TGTGCCTCCTCGGGCGGGAGAGTAAAAGGCACAGATACGCAGTATTTT.

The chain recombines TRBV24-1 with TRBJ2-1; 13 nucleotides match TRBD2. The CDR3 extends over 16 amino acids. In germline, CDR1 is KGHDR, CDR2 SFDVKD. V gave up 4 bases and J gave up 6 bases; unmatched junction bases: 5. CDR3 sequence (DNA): TGTGCCACCAGTGACGCACTAGCGGGAGGGTCCAATGAGCAGTTCTTC. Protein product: CATSDALAGGSNEQFF.

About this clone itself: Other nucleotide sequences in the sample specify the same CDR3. The CDR3 DNA reads TGTGCCTGGAGTTCGAGGAGCAATCAGCCCCAGCATTTT. It translates to CAWSSRSNQPQHF. V gene TRBV30 combines with J gene TRBJ1-5, with unresolved D. The CDR3 is 13 amino acids. Germline V CDR1 and CDR2: GTSNPN, SVGIG (reference sequence). The V end lost 2 bases, the J end lost 1 base, and 6 bases lay between the germline ends.